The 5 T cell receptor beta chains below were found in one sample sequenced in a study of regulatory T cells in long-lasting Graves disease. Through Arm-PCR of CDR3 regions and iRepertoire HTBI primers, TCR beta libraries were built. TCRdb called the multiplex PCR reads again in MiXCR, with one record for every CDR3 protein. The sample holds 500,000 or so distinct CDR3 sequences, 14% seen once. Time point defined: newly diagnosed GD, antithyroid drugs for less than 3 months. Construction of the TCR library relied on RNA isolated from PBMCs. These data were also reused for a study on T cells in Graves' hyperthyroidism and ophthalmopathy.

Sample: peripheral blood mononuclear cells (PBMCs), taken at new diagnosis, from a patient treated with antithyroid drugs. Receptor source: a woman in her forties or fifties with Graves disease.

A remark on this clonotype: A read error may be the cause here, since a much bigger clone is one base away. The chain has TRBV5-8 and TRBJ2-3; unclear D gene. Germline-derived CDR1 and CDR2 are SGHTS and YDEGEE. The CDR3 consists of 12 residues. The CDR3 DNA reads TGTACCAGCAGCTTTCTCACAGATACGCAGTATTTT. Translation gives CTSSFLTDTQYF.

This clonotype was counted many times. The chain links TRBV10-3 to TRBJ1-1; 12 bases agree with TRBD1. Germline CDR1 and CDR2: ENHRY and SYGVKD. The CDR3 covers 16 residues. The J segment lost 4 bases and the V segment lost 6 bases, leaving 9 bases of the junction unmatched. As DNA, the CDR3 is TGTGCCATCAGACCGGGACAGGGGGCAGGGGGCACTGAAGCTTTCTTT. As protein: CAIRPGQGAGGTEAFF.

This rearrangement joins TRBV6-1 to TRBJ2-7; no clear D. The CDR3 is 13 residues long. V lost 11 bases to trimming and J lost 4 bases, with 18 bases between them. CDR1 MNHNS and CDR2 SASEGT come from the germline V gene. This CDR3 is CALGRSEGYEQYF. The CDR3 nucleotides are TGTGCCCTAGGACGAAGCGAAGGGTACGAGCAGTACTTC.

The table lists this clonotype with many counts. The CDR3 sequence is CASSGGVAGGPRNIQYF. Here the CDR3 DNA reads TGTGCCAGCAGCGGGGGGGTAGCGGGAGGGCCACGGAACATTCAGTACTTC. V gene TRBV28 combines with J gene TRBJ2-4, with 11 bases lining up with TRBD2. V gave up 6 bases and J gave up 7 bases; unmatched junction bases: 14. This CDR3 comprises 17 residues. Germline assignment: CDR1 MDHEN and CDR2 SYDVKM.

CDR3 loop: CSVLSGGLKATNEKLFF. The CDR3 nucleotides are TGCAGCGTTCTCTCAGGGGGCCTCAAGGCAACTAATGAAAAACTGTTTTTT. The rearrangement links TRBV29-1 to TRBJ1-4, with 8 bases lining up with TRBD1. Trimming removed 5 bases from V and 0 bases from J; junction bases left unmatched: 11. The CDR3 length is 17 residues. CDR1 is SQVTM, CDR2 ANQGSEA, per germline.